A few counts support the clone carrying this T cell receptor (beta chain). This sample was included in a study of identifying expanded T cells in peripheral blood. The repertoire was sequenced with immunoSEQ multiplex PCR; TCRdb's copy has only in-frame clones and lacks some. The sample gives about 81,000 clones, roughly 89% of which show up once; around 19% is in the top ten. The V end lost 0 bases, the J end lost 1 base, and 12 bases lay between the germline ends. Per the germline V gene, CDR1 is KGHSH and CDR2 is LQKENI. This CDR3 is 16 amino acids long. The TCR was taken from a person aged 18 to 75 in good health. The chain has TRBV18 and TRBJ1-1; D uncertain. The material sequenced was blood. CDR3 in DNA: TGTGCCAGCTCACCACCGGGTTTACAAGGGAACACTGAAGCTTTCTTT. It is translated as CASSPPGLQGNTEAFF. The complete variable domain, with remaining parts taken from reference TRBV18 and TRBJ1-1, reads NAGVMQNPRHLVRRRGQEARLRCSPMKGHSHVYWYRQLPEEGLKFMVYLQKENIIDESGMPKERFSAEFPKEGPSILRIQQVVRGDSAAYFCASSPPGLQGNTEAFFGQGTRLTVV.